Given below is one T cell receptor beta chain in context. The data originate from a study of cytomegalovirus exposure and HLA in healthy donors. Study at large: The same platform was used for the 110 or so validation repertoires and the 500 to 700 first-cohort repertoires, a later analysis reported.

TCRdb's table, derived via immunoSEQ multiplex PCR, lists solely in-frame clones and lacks some. The sample comprises tens of thousands of clones, approximately 96% of which are singletons, and under 1.5% rests with the top ten. The germline V gene has CDR1 KGHSH and CDR2 LQKENI. The CDR3 totals 20 residues. V lost 3 bases to trimming and J lost 0 bases, with 25 bases between them. The source of this sequence is a woman aged 18-30 years in good health and CMV-seronegative. The chain joins TRBV18 to TRBJ2-3; D remains ambiguous. The sequenced material came from PBMCs. CDR3 nucleotides: TGTGCCAGCTCACCTTTTGGATCCTCCGCCGGTGAGACTAGCACAGATACGCAGTATTTT. Amino acids: CASSPFGSSAGETSTDTQYF.